The 25 T cell receptor beta chains below come from one sample, sequenced in a study of regulatory T cells in long-lasting Graves disease (dated by TCRdb to the early 2020s). Taken with the paper, the label for time point translates to: newly diagnosed GD, antithyroid drugs for less than 3 months. RNA was extracted from PBMCs in TRIzol for both TCR sequencing and RNA sequencing. Library generation was performed with multiplex PCR. Data came from an Illumina HiSeq 4000. To build TCR beta libraries, CDR3 regions were amplified by Arm-PCR using iRepertoire HTBI primers. TCRdb trimmed the raw reads at Q25, called clones with MiXCR and kept productive beta chains. Here each entry gathers all rows of one CDR3 protein and keeps the most common genes and DNA. For this sample the table gives around 480,000 distinct CDR3 sequences, of which roughly a sixth were detected only once. The leading ten clones occupy approximately 25% of the sample.

The data were also submitted as part of a second study, on T cells in Graves' hyperthyroidism and ophthalmopathy.

Specimen: peripheral blood mononuclear cells (PBMCs), collected at new diagnosis, from a patient treated with antithyroid drugs. The receptor set was obtained from a middle-aged woman with Graves disease. Donor details come from another sample of the same person, matched by shared clones.

This clonotype was detected only a few times. The gene calls are TRBV24-1 and TRBJ2-5; D perhaps matches TRBD1 (6 bases). The CDR3 runs to 16 residues. V was clipped by 4 bases and J by 5 bases, with 19 bases between them. CDR1 and CDR2 (germline): KGHDR, SFDVKD. The CDR3 reads CATSDVLQGSPETQYF. CDR3 DNA: TGTGCCACCAGTGACGTATTACAGGGATCCCCGGAGACCCAGTACTTC.

This clonotype was counted once. This chain links TRBV5-6 with TRBJ1-1; 10 bases map to TRBD1. The CDR3 loop spans 15 amino acids. Trimming removed 1 base from V and 5 bases from J; junction bases left unmatched: 5. Germline V CDR1 and CDR2: SGHDT, YYEEEE. CDR3 protein: CASSLSGQGGTEAFF. CDR3 coding DNA: TGTGCCAGCAGCTTGTCTGGACAGGGGGGAACTGAAGCTTTCTTT. The entire variable domain, with the rest obtained from reference TRBV5-6 and TRBJ1-1, is as follows: DAGVTQSPTHLIKTRGQQVTLRCSPKSGHDTVSWYQQALGQGPQFIFQYYEEEERQRGNFPDRFSGHQFPNYSSELNVNALLLGDSALYLCASSLSGQGGTEAFFGQGTRLTVV.

The table lists this clonotype with many counts. The chain joins TRBV27 to TRBJ1-1; TRBD1 aligns across 7 bases. Unmatched junction bases numbered 11, after V lost 4 bases and J lost 6 bases. CDR1 and CDR2 from the germline V gene are MNHEY and SMNVEV (reference sequence). The CDR3 sequence is 15 residues long. DNA of the CDR3: TGTGCCAGCAGTTACAGACAGGGAGCAGTTTCTGAAGCTTTCTTT. It codes for CASSYRQGAVSEAFF.

V is TRBV19 and J is TRBJ1-4; a weak D match, TRBD1 (5 bases). This CDR3 has 15 residues. Trimming took off 7 bases at V and 3 bases at J, with 15 bases between the two ends. Germline V gene data show CDR1 as LNHDA and CDR2 as SQIVND (reference sequence). The CDR3: CASNSRGRSNEKLFF. The CDR3 DNA follows: TGTGCCAGTAACTCAAGGGGCCGGTCTAATGAAAAACTGTTTTTT.

As for this clonotype: Since a much larger clone is just one base distant, this may be a read error. The V and J genes are TRBV18 and TRBJ2-3; no clear D gene. V lost 6 bases, J lost 3 bases, and 19 bases lay in between. The CDR3 is made up of 16 amino acids. Germline V CDR1 and CDR2: KGHSH, LQKENI. The CDR3: CASSTIGLGRTDTQYF. The CDR3 region has the DNA TGTGCCAGCTCCACGATTGGGCTGGGAAGGACAGATACGCAGTATTTT.

This chain uses TRBV7-9 with TRBJ2-7, with D perhaps TRBD2 (5 bases). The CDR3 sequence is 14 residues long. V shed 4 bases and J shed 4 bases, with 14 bases lying between them. Germline V gene sequence: CDR1 SEHNR, CDR2 FQNEAQ (reference sequence). The CDR3 coding sequence is TGTGCCAGCAGCTCAGACGTGAGGACTTACGAGCAGTACTTC. This gives the protein CASSSDVRTYEQYF. Full variable domain (remainder filled in from reference TRBV7-9 and TRBJ2-7): DTGVSQNPRHKITKRGQNVTFRCDPISEHNRLYWYRQTLGQGPEFLTYFQNEAQLEKSRLLSDRFSAERPKGSFSTLEIQRTEQGDSAMYLCASSSDVRTYEQYFGPGTRLTVT.

The rearrangement joins TRBV18 to TRBJ1-4; a weak D match, TRBD1 (6 bases). CDR1 is KGHSH, CDR2 LQKENI, per germline. V was cut by 0 bases and J by 0 bases, with 11 bases left in between. This CDR3 contains 17 residues. CDR3 bases: TGTGCCAGCTCACCACCTCAGGGGACCGCAACTAATGAAAAACTGTTTTTT. Residues: CASSPPQGTATNEKLFF.

This clonotype came up many times. CDR3: CASSLSGGMNTEAFF. DNA of the CDR3: TGTGCCAGCAGCTTAAGCGGGGGTATGAACACTGAAGCTTTCTTT. The chain is built from TRBV7-9 and TRBJ1-1; TRBD1 might be the D (5 bases). Germline V gene lookup returns CDR1 SEHNR and CDR2 FQNEAQ (reference sequence). Trimming pared 2 bases from V and 0 bases from J, leaving 10 bases between. This CDR3 region has 15 residues.

This clonotype was seen a handful of times. This chain links TRBV4-1 with TRBJ2-7; a weak D match, TRBD2 (6 bases). The CDR3 is 13 amino acids. Between the trimmed V and J ends, which lost 1 base and 9 bases, there was a span of 13 bases. Germline V CDR1 and CDR2: MGHRA, YSYEKL. The CDR3 nucleotides are TGCGCCAGCAGCCAAGTGGGGGGTCTAGGGCAGTACTTC. The encoded protein is CASSQVGGLGQYF.

DNA for the CDR3: TGCAGTGCTAGGGAGGCAACTAATGAAAAACTGTTTTTT. Residues: CSAREATNEKLFF. The gene calls are TRBV20-1 and TRBJ1-4; D is unclear. The CDR3 sequence is 13 residues long. The germline V gene has CDR1 DFQATT and CDR2 SNEGSKA (reference sequence). V was shortened by 3 bases and J by 0 bases, with 5 bases between the two germline ends.

This clonotype appeared a few times. CDR3 sequence: CASRHPSANTEAFF. The CDR3 DNA follows: TGCGCCAGCAGGCACCCCTCGGCAAACACTGAAGCTTTCTTT. This sequence joins TRBV5-1 and TRBJ1-1; D is unclear. The CDR3 runs to 14 residues. Germline loops: CDR1 SGHRS, CDR2 YFSETQ. The ends were cut back, 5 bases at V and 2 bases at J, with 13 bases in the middle.

Only a few counts were recorded for this clonotype. J is TRBJ1-1 and V is TRBV25-1, with a possible D match to TRBD1 (6 bases). The V gene's germline CDR1 is MGHDK and CDR2 SYGVNS. V gave up 6 bases and J gave up 1 base, with 15 bases separating them. The CDR3 sequence is 15 residues long. The DNA for the CDR3 is TGTGCCAGCAGCGTACCGGGACATAGGAACACTGAAGCTTTCTTT. It codes for CASSVPGHRNTEAFF.

This chain uses TRBV6-1 with TRBJ1-5, with D tentatively TRBD1 (5 bases). The germline V gene encodes CDR1 MNHNS and CDR2 SASEGT. The CDR3 is 13 amino acids. V was shortened by 6 bases and J by 5 bases, with 11 bases between the two germline ends. CDR3: CASSKGQYQPQHF. Written as DNA, the CDR3 is TGTGCCAGCAGCAAAGGACAATATCAGCCCCAGCATTTT.

The chain combines TRBV5-4 with TRBJ2-1; TRBD1 or TRBD2 may be the D gene (5 bases each). TRBJ2-5 matches the DNA end more closely, so the J call is doubtful. There are 14 residues in the CDR3. Germline loops: CDR1 SGHNT, CDR2 YYREEE (reference sequence). CDR3 bases: TGTGCCAGCAGCCCCGGGACCGCGGTGGATACCCAGTACTTC. This codes for CASSPGTAVDTQYF.

This clonotype was seen many times. CDR3 nucleotide sequence: TGTGCCAGCAGTTATGAGGGGAACACTGAAGCTTTCTTT. Amino acid sequence: CASSYEGNTEAFF. V usage is TRBV6-5 and J usage is TRBJ1-1; D is unclear. V lost 3 bases, J lost 1 base, and 6 bases lay in between. Germline values: CDR1 MNHEY, CDR2 SVGAGI. This CDR3 region has 13 residues.

Of note for this clonotype: Germline is not matched at one junction end, which may reflect a read error. V usage is TRBV2 and J usage is TRBJ2-1; 9 bases match TRBD1. The CDR3 has 12 residues. Germline CDR1 and CDR2: SNHLY and FYNNEI. DNA of the CDR3: TGTGCCAGCAGTCGGGACAGGGATGAGCAGCTCTTC. Translated, it gives CASSRDRDEQLF.

Note on this clonotype: At one end, the junction sequence differs from germline, possibly due to a read error. This rearrangement joins TRBV12-3 or TRBV12-4 to TRBJ2-7; D is perhaps TRBD2 (7 bases). The CDR3 loop spans 15 amino acids. For the CDR3, the DNA is TGTGCCAGCACCGGGGGGTCAGGGGTTCCCTACGTGCAGTACTTC. As protein: CASTGGSGVPYVQYF.

This chain links TRBV7-9 with TRBJ1-3; D call uncertain. The V gene's germline CDR1 is SEHNR and CDR2 FQNEAQ (reference sequence). The V end was cut by 4 bases, the J end by 0 bases, with 10 bases between. This CDR3 spans 15 amino acids. This CDR3 reads CASSWVQSSGNTIYF. In nucleotides, the CDR3 is TGTGCCAGCAGCTGGGTGCAGAGCTCTGGAAACACCATATATTTT.

The chain uses TRBV12-3 or TRBV12-4 and TRBJ2-6; D uncertain. This CDR3 contains 14 residues. With 3 bases removed from V and 2 bases from J, the gap between germline ends came to 5 bases. Here the CDR3 reads CASSLATGANVLTF. The CDR3 DNA is TGTGCCAGCAGTTTGGCCACTGGGGCCAACGTCCTGACTTTC.

Remarks on this clonotype: A junction boundary mismatches the germline segment, possibly from a read error. The chain couples TRBV6-1 to TRBJ1-2; 7 nucleotides line up with TRBD1. Per germline, CDR1 MNHNS and CDR2 SASEGT. This CDR3 is built from 15 residues. The CDR3 protein is CACSRPGQVRSGYTF. CDR3 DNA: TGTGCCTGCAGTCGCCCCGGACAGGTCAGGAGTGGCTACACCTTC.

This clonotype was counted at least ten times. This chain joins TRBV10-2 and TRBJ1-1; 7 bases align to TRBD1. The germline CDR1 and CDR2 sequences are WSHSY and SAAADI. Trimming removed 7 bases from V and 4 bases from J; junction bases left unmatched: 9. The length of the CDR3 is 14 residues. The CDR3 region is CASTRQGPGTEAFF. The CDR3 DNA reads as TGCGCCAGCACGAGACAGGGCCCGGGCACTGAAGCTTTCTTT.

This clonotype was found many times. The genes are TRBV7-2 and TRBJ2-1; no firm D call. V was cut by 3 bases and J by 6 bases, with 12 bases left in between. The CDR3 contains 14 residues. In germline, CDR1 is SGHTA, CDR2 FQGNSA. CDR3 sequence: CASSFSFSGNEQFF. CDR3 sequence (DNA): TGTGCCAGCAGCTTCAGCTTCTCGGGCAATGAGCAGTTCTTC. Looking up the rest from reference TRBV7-2 and TRBJ2-1 gives the full variable domain: GAGVSQSPSNKVTEKGKDVELRCDPISGHTALYWYRQSLGQGLEFLIYFQGNSAPDKSGLPSDRFSAERTGGSVSTLTIQRTQQEDSAVYLCASSFSFSGNEQFFGPGTRLTVL.

This clonotype was recorded at least ten times. V usage is TRBV11-2 and J usage is TRBJ2-3, with 12 bases lining up with TRBD2. With 4 bases clipped from V and 2 bases from J, the junction kept 16 bases outside the gene matches. Germline CDR1 is SGHAT and CDR2 is FQNNGV. There are 20 residues in the CDR3. The CDR3 DNA is TGTGCCAGCAGCTCCCGATTTAAGGGACTAGCGGGTTCGAACACAGATACGCAGTATTTT. Its translation is CASSSRFKGLAGSNTDTQYF.

This clonotype was observed many times. The chain combines TRBV30 with TRBJ2-7, with TRBD1 matching over 8 bases. The germline V gene encodes CDR1 GTSNPN and CDR2 SVGIG (reference sequence). This CDR3 is 12 amino acids long. V was clipped by 4 bases and J by 4 bases; unmatched bases: 3. DNA of the CDR3: TGTGCCTGGAATCGGGACAGGTACGAGCAGTACTTC. It is translated as CAWNRDRYEQYF.

This clonotype was recorded only once. The CDR3 region is CASSPSGLTNGYTF. The CDR3 DNA is TGTGCCAGTAGTCCCTCAGGGTTAACGAATGGCTACACCTTC. V and J are TRBV19 and TRBJ1-2, with a weak D call TRBD1 (5 bases). CDR3 length: 14 residues. Germline CDR1 reads LNHDA; CDR2 reads SQIVND (reference sequence). Deletions cut 5 bases from V and 6 bases from J, with 16 bases between.